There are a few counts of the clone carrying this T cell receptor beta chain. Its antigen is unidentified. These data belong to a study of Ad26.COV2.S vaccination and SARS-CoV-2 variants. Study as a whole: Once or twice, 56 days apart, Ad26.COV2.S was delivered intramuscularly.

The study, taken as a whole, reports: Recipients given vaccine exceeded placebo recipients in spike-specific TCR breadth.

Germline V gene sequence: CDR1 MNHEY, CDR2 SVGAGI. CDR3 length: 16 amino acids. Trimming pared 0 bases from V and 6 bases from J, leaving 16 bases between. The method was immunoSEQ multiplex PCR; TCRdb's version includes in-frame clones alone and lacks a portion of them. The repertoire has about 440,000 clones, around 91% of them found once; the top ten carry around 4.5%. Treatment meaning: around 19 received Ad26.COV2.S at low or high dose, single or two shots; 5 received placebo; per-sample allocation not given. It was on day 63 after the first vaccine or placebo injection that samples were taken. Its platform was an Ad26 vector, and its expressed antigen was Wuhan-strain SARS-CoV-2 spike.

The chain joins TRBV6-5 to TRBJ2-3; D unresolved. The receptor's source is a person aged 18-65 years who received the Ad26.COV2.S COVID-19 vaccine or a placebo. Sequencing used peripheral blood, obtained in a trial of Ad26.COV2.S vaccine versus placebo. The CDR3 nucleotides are TGTGCCAGCAGTTACTCAAGGCAGGCGTTTTTGGATACGCAGTATTTT. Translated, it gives CASSYSRQAFLDTQYF.